The TCR beta chain under discussion was sequenced for a study of blood T cell repertoires in COVID-19. Study in general: COVID-19 samples collected from the United States, Italy and Spain covered acute and convalescent phases. Sample material is recorded as cDNA or gDNA derived from T cells, B-cell-depleted T cells, or PBMCs.

This CDR3 has 15 residues. The ends were cut back, 3 bases at V and 1 base at J, with 12 bases in the middle. CDR1 is SGHTA and CDR2 is FQGNSA in the germline V gene. How the authors handled the data: Estimates of nucleated cell counts were drawn from the amplification of reference gene primers. Clones were read by immunoSEQ multiplex PCR, and TCRdb kept only the in-frame ones, dropping some. V, J and clone size are those of that table, while D and trimming were read from the DNA. Of around 220,000 clones in the sample, around 85% are singletons; the top ten hold 4% to 5.5%. The sequenced sample was peripheral blood. The clonotype comes from a human donor in a cohort sampled during active COVID-19. The J gene is TRBJ1-1, the V gene TRBV7-2, with D maybe TRBD1 (5 bases). Here the CDR3 reads CASSFFDRPNTEAFF. CDR3 sequence (DNA): TGTGCCAGCAGCTTCTTCGACAGACCGAACACTGAAGCTTTCTTT.